The 2 T cell receptor beta chains listed next were all sequenced from one sample in a study of T cell changes during pregnancy in multiple sclerosis. Clones were sequenced by immunoSEQ multiplex PCR, and TCRdb holds only the in-frame ones, with some missing. The sample includes over 20,000 clones, more than 75% seen only once; the top ten take approximately 7.7%. Sequences were derived from CD8+ T cells from peripheral blood mononuclear cells, sampled after pregnancy. These receptors came from a female donor with multiple sclerosis, enrolled in a pregnancy study.

The chain couples TRBV6-5 to TRBJ1-2; TRBD1 matches 7 bases. The CDR3 spans 16 residues. The germline CDR1 and CDR2 sequences are MNHEY and SVGAGI. V trimming: 0 bases; J trimming: 4 bases; junction bases outside the gene matches: 8. The DNA of the CDR3 is TGTGCCAGCAGTTACTCAGATCAAACAGGGGCCTATGGCTACACCTTC. Translation: CASSYSDQTGAYGYTF.

This chain connects TRBV11-2 to TRBJ1-2, with TRBD1 as a possible D gene (6 bases). V shed 0 bases and J shed 6 bases, with 17 bases lying between them. Looked up from germline, CDR1 is SGHAT and CDR2 is FQNNGV. This CDR3 has 16 amino acids. CDR3 DNA: TGTGCCAGCAGCTTAGATGGGTATGCGGGGGGCGATGGCTACACCTTC. As protein: CASSLDGYAGGDGYTF.